The present entry profiles one T cell receptor beta chain with its context. Antigen unknown. Per the germline V gene, CDR1 is DFQATT and CDR2 is SNEGSKA (reference sequence). The CDR3 runs to 15 residues. Trimming shortened V by 3 bases and J by 0 bases, and 12 bases separated the two germline ends. Addition of a universal primer site occurred through template switching, and cDNA carried unique molecular identifiers. TCRdb ran MiXCR on the 5' RACE reads and lists one entry per CDR3 protein. The data contain approximately 700,000 distinct CDR3 sequences, 15% to 20% of them singletons. These data originate in a study of identical twins. Findings and caveats of the study: Twin pairs had excess sharing that was weaker in beta out-of-frame sequences.

This sample was also put to use in a study of T cells expressing NK-cell markers.

This clonotype was obtained from a woman between 18 and 30 years old in good health. The gene calls are TRBV20-1 and TRBJ1-5; unclear D gene. Source material: PBMCs. DNA for the CDR3: TGCAGTGCTAGGGGGTCGTCTTTTAGCAATCAGCCCCAGCATTTT. Translation: CSARGSSFSNQPQHF.